This T cell receptor (beta chain) derives from a study of T cell repertoires in cytomegalovirus infection. At the level of the study: Public TCR beta signatures provided an indication of both CMV infection and a matching HLA type.

Study-wide results and caveats: Dominating the ex vivo response were TCR beta clonotypes that were CMV-specific and HLA-C-restricted. Cumulative frequency of public TCR beta families picked out carriers of CMV plus the relevant HLA.

TCRdb reprocessed the reads via MiXCR and lists one record per CDR3 protein. The table includes roughly 230,000 distinct CDR3 sequences, approximately 6.7% detected once. The CDR3 is 14 amino acids. The germline V gene encodes CDR1 SGHTA and CDR2 FQGNSA. Trimming shortened V by 2 bases and J by 0 bases, and 8 bases separated the two germline ends. This clonotype was recorded at least ten times. Its antigen is as yet unknown. This TCR was sampled from a human donor in good health (CMV status not recorded). Some clones in this sample may be carry-over from other donors' samples. The chain links TRBV7-2 to TRBJ2-7; no clear D gene. Sequenced input: PBMCs. The DNA for the CDR3 is TGTGCCAGCAGCTTAACTGCAGACTCCTACGAGCAGTACTTC. As protein: CASSLTADSYEQYF.